The next 26 T cell receptor beta chains were all read from a single sample in a study of shared clonotypes between healthy human individuals. TCRdb keeps only in-frame clones here, not all; method: immunoSEQ multiplex PCR. There are around 320,000 clones in the sample; more than 75% occur only once, and roughly 16% lies in the top ten. Sequenced input: memory CD8+ T cells sorted from blood. Subset: CD45RO+ cells pooled with CCR7-negative TemRA cells. These receptors came from a young man in good health.

The count of this clone is one. As DNA, the CDR3 is TGTGCCAGCAGCTTAATTACGGCAGGGGACACTGAAGCTTTCTTT. Translating gives CASSLITAGDTEAFF. The chain is built from TRBV5-6 and TRBJ1-1, with D perhaps TRBD1 (6 bases). Germline V lookup: CDR1 SGHDT, CDR2 YYEEEE. The V end was cut by 2 bases, the J end by 3 bases, with 14 bases between. The CDR3 spans 15 residues.

This clone has ten or more counts. The chain has TRBV2 and TRBJ1-3, with D unclear. Trimming pared 9 bases from V and 0 bases from J, leaving 12 bases between. Germline assignment: CDR1 SNHLY and CDR2 FYNNEI. This CDR3 contains 14 residues. CDR3 nucleotide sequence: TGTGCCAGTGGACGTAGCGACTCTGGAAACACCATATATTTT. Its translation: CASGRSDSGNTIYF. The variable domain in full, completed from reference TRBV2 and TRBJ1-3, reads EPEVTQTPSHQVTQMGQEVILRCVPISNHLYFYWYRQILGQKVEFLVSFYNNEISEKSEIFDDQFSVERPDGSNFTLKIRSTKLEDSAMYFCASGRSDSGNTIYFGEGSWLTVV.

CDR3 sequence (DNA): TGTGCCAGCAGCTTGGGGGACACGGTCCCGTATGGCTACACCTTC. Its protein is CASSLGDTVPYGYTF. This rearrangement joins TRBV5-6 to TRBJ1-2; perhaps TRBD1 as D (6 bases). Per germline, CDR1 SGHDT and CDR2 YYEEEE. V was clipped by 0 bases and J by 5 bases, with 14 bases between them. This CDR3 has 15 residues.

This sequence joins TRBV11-2 and TRBJ2-3; tentatively, D is TRBD1 or TRBD2 (5 bases each). V was trimmed by 3 bases and J by 3 bases, leaving 10 bases between them. The germline gives CDR1 SGHAT, CDR2 FQNNGV. The CDR3 loop spans 14 amino acids. In DNA, the CDR3 is TGTGCCAGCAGCTTCCAGGGCGGGACAGATACGCAGTATTTT. Translation: CASSFQGGTDTQYF.

V is TRBV5-1 and J is TRBJ2-3; 9 bases are a match to TRBD2. The V segment lost 4 bases and the J segment 5 bases; nucleotides outside the gene matches: 11. The CDR3 is 16 amino acids. CDR1 and CDR2 from the germline V gene are SGHRS and YFSETQ. As DNA, the CDR3 is TGCGCCAGCAGCCCCCTGCGGGGGGGCGAACTAGATACGCAGTATTTT. It translates to CASSPLRGGELDTQYF.

The rearrangement joins TRBV27 to TRBJ2-5; 12 bases fit TRBD2. Germline loops: CDR1 MNHEY, CDR2 SMNVEV (reference sequence). There are 16 residues in the CDR3. Unmatched junction bases numbered 7, after V lost 3 bases and J lost 5 bases. The CDR3 sequence is CASSFASGGAWETQYF. CDR3 coding DNA: TGTGCCAGCAGTTTCGCTAGCGGGGGGGCTTGGGAGACCCAGTACTTC.

This clone appeared once. The gene calls are TRBV11-2 and TRBJ2-7, with a weak D call TRBD1 (6 bases). V was trimmed by 5 bases and J by 3 bases, leaving 20 bases between them. The CDR3 sequence is 16 residues long. The V gene's germline CDR1 is SGHAT and CDR2 FQNNGV. This CDR3 is CASSPGQQYTFYEQYF. As DNA, the CDR3 is TGTGCCAGCAGCCCCGGACAGCAATATACCTTCTACGAGCAGTACTTC.

In regard to this clone: At one end, the junction sequence differs from germline, possibly due to a read error. The CDR3 DNA is TGTGCCAGCAGCGAAGGGTCACAGCATACTGAAAAACTGTTTTTT. Amino acid sequence: CASSEGSQHTEKLFF. The V gene is TRBV6-1, the J gene TRBJ1-4; D call uncertain. CDR1 and CDR2 from the germline V gene are MNHNS and SASEGT. This CDR3 spans 15 amino acids.

The rearrangement links TRBV9 to TRBJ2-1, with 14 positions matching TRBD2. The CDR3 is 16 amino acids. Trimming at V came to 5 bases and at J to 7 bases, leaving 8 bases not matched to a gene. From germline, CDR1 is SGDLS and CDR2 YYNGEE. CDR3 sequence reads: CASSIPTSGRVNEQFF. The CDR3 DNA reads as TGTGCCAGCAGTATTCCGACTAGCGGGAGGGTTAATGAGCAGTTCTTC.

V gene TRBV9 combines with J gene TRBJ2-5; TRBD1 is a possible D gene (5 bases). Germline loops: CDR1 SGDLS, CDR2 YYNGEE. Trimming left V 0 bases short and J 1 base short, with 13 bases between. This CDR3 has 16 amino acids. The CDR3: CASSVDGQGAQETQYF. The CDR3 bases are TGTGCCAGCAGCGTAGACGGACAAGGGGCCCAAGAGACCCAGTACTTC. Complete variable domain (other parts from reference TRBV9 and TRBJ2-5): DSGVTQTPKHLITATGQRVTLRCSPRSGDLSVYWYQQSLDQGLQFLIQYYNGEERAKGNILERFSAQQFPDLHSELNLSSLELGDSALYFCASSVDGQGAQETQYFGPGTRLLVL.

In its sample, this clone was seen once. V is TRBV4-1 and J is TRBJ2-7, with D unresolved. The CDR3 length is 13 residues. The V gene's germline CDR1 is MGHRA and CDR2 YSYEKL. V was shortened by 5 bases and J by 3 bases, with 11 bases between the two germline ends. CDR3 loop: CASSATGSYEQYF. Written as DNA, the CDR3 is TGCGCCAGCAGCGCGACGGGTAGCTACGAGCAGTACTTC.

The rearrangement joins TRBV5-6 to TRBJ1-2, with unresolved D. The germline CDR1 and CDR2 sequences are SGHDT and YYEEEE. The CDR3 totals 14 residues. The V end lost 2 bases, the J end lost 4 bases, and 12 bases lay between the germline ends. CDR3 loop: CASSFWESSYGYTF. Written as DNA, the CDR3 is TGTGCCAGCAGCTTCTGGGAGAGTAGCTATGGCTACACCTTC.

The chain links TRBV6-6 to TRBJ1-5, with unresolved D. The CDR3 extends over 15 amino acids. Germline V CDR1 and CDR2: MNHNY, SVGAGI (reference sequence). The ends were cut back, 7 bases at V and 7 bases at J, with 20 bases in the middle. DNA of the CDR3: TGTGCCAGCACTATAACCCAGGAGGGCCACCAGCCCCAGCATTTT. Protein product: CASTITQEGHQPQHF.

The chain joins TRBV7-9 to TRBJ2-7; D not resolved. The CDR3 sequence is 14 residues long. Germline CDR1 SEHNR, CDR2 FQNEAQ (reference sequence). Trimming took 1 base from V and 2 from J, leaving 9 bases between them. The DNA for the CDR3 is TGTGCCAGCAGCTTAGGTGCAGGACCCTACGAGCAGTACTTC. It translates to CASSLGAGPYEQYF.

This clone was detected once. The rearrangement uses TRBV7-6 and TRBJ2-5, with 7 bases that match TRBD1. V lost 1 base to trimming and J lost 2 bases; unmatched junction nucleotides: 7. Germline V gives CDR1 SGHVS, CDR2 FNYEAQ. This CDR3 spans 16 amino acids. DNA of the CDR3: TGTGCCAGCAGCTTAGATGGGACAGAAATTCAAGAGACCCAGTACTTC. The encoded protein is CASSLDGTEIQETQYF. Filled out from reference TRBV7-6 and TRBJ2-5, the complete variable domain reads GAGVSQSPRYKVTKRGQDVALRCDPISGHVSLYWYRQALGQGPEFLTYFNYEAQQDKSGLPNDRFSAERPEGSISTLTIQRTEQRDSAMYRCASSLDGTEIQETQYFGPGTRLLVL.

This clone was counted only a few times. The V and J genes are TRBV18 and TRBJ2-7; D possibly matches TRBD1 or TRBD2 (5 bases each). CDR3 length: 16 amino acids. Trimming shortened V by 0 bases and J by 2 bases, and 14 bases separated the two germline ends. Germline CDR1 reads KGHSH; CDR2 reads LQKENI. Here the CDR3 DNA reads TGTGCCAGCTCACCACCGAGAGGGGCTGGTCCCTACGAGCAGTACTTC. Translated, it gives CASSPPRGAGPYEQYF.

This clone was detected only a few times. The chain has TRBV5-6 and TRBJ2-7, with a tentative D call TRBD2 (6 bases). CDR3 length: 14 residues. V was pared by 4 bases and J by 5 bases, with 16 bases between. The germline V gene encodes CDR1 SGHDT and CDR2 YYEEEE. The CDR3 is CASSQTGERDEQYF. DNA of the CDR3: TGTGCCAGCAGCCAGACGGGAGAACGAGACGAGCAGTACTTC.

The chain employs TRBV5-6 and TRBJ2-7; 10 nucleotides agree with TRBD1. The CDR3 totals 17 residues. V trimming: 1 base; J trimming: 1 base; junction bases outside the gene matches: 8. CDR1 SGHDT and CDR2 YYEEEE come from the germline V gene. DNA for the CDR3: TGTGCCAGCAGCTTGAAGCCCGGGACAGGGGCATCCTACGAGCAGTACTTC. It is translated as CASSLKPGTGASYEQYF.

The genes are TRBV30 and TRBJ1-1, with D uncertain. The germline gives CDR1 GTSNPN, CDR2 SVGIG (reference sequence). This CDR3 comprises 14 residues. With 8 bases removed from V and 3 bases from J, the gap between germline ends came to 19 bases. CDR3 nucleotide sequence: TGTGCCGGCACGATCCTTTTTGGGTACACTGAAGCTTTCTTT. It specifies CAGTILFGYTEAFF. Full variable domain (outside the CDR3, taken from reference TRBV30 and TRBJ1-1): SQTIHQWPATLVQPVGSPLSLECTVEGTSNPNLYWYRQAAGRGLQLLFYSVGIGQISSEVPQNLSASRPQDRQFILSSKKLLLSDSGFYLCAGTILFGYTEAFFGQGTRLTVV.

At least ten counts were recorded for this clone. The chain carries TRBV5-5 and TRBJ2-7; D might be TRBD1 or TRBD2, each matching 5 bases. V was cut by 3 bases and J by 1 base, with 8 bases left in between. The CDR3 extends over 13 amino acids. Germline V gene data show CDR1 as SGHKS and CDR2 as YYEKEE (reference sequence). The CDR3 spells CASSWGGSYEQYF. In DNA, the CDR3 is TGTGCCAGCAGCTGGGGCGGGTCCTACGAGCAGTACTTC.

This clone was seen only once. The rearrangement links TRBV6-1 to TRBJ2-1; 9 nucleotides match TRBD1. There are 15 residues in the CDR3. CDR1 is MNHNS and CDR2 is SASEGT in the germline V gene. With 1 base clipped from V and 7 bases from J, the junction kept 5 bases outside the gene matches. The CDR3 region has the DNA TGTGCCAGCAGTGAAGACAGGGGGCTGGTGAATGAGCAGTTCTTC. Residues: CASSEDRGLVNEQFF.

The V and J genes are TRBV7-9 and TRBJ2-2; D is ambiguous. Trimming pared 1 base from V and 4 bases from J, leaving 13 bases between. Germline V gene lookup returns CDR1 SEHNR and CDR2 FQNEAQ (reference sequence). CDR3 length equals 16 residues. The CDR3 DNA reads as TGTGCCAGCAGCTTAGATTGGGGTTTTTCCACCGGGGAGCTGTTTTTT. It codes for CASSLDWGFSTGELFF.

This clone has a single count. The chain carries TRBV30 and TRBJ2-5, with D possibly being TRBD2 (6 bases). Germline V gene data show CDR1 as GTSNPN and CDR2 as SVGIG (reference sequence). The length of the CDR3 is 11 residues. Trimming stripped 1 base from V and 11 bases from J, with 11 bases between. The DNA of the CDR3 is TGTGCCTGGAGTGCCACTAGCTGGCAGTACTTC. Protein sequence: CAWSATSWQYF.

This clone was seen once. The chain couples TRBV7-2 to TRBJ2-3; D not resolved. Germline CDR1 and CDR2: SGHTA and FQGNSA. The V end lost 2 bases, the J end lost 1 base, and 19 bases lay between the germline ends. This CDR3 region has 18 residues. Here the CDR3 reads CASSLRGTFPSGTDTQYF. The CDR3, as DNA: TGTGCCAGCAGCTTAAGAGGAACTTTCCCATCGGGCACAGATACGCAGTATTTT. The variable domain in full, completed from reference TRBV7-2 and TRBJ2-3, reads GAGVSQSPSNKVTEKGKDVELRCDPISGHTALYWYRQSLGQGLEFLIYFQGNSAPDKSGLPSDRFSAERTGGSVSTLTIQRTQQEDSAVYLCASSLRGTFPSGTDTQYFGPGTRLTVL.

Of note for this clone: This sample includes further DNA sequences coding for the same CDR3. The chain couples TRBV7-8 to TRBJ2-7; D might be TRBD1 (6 bases). The CDR3 consists of 14 residues. Germline values: CDR1 SGHVS, CDR2 FQNEAQ. Deletions cut 1 base from V and 3 bases from J, with 10 bases between. CDR3 nucleotide sequence: TGTGCCAGCAGCTTAGTGACAGGAAACTACGAGCAGTACTTC. Its protein product is CASSLVTGNYEQYF.

The V gene is TRBV29-1, the J gene TRBJ2-7; D may be TRBD2 (7 bases). In germline, CDR1 is SQVTM, CDR2 ANQGSEA. The CDR3 contains 11 residues. The germline V and J ends were trimmed by 3 bases and 8 bases, with 11 bases remaining between them. The CDR3: CSVDGGAKQYF. The CDR3 region has the DNA TGCAGCGTTGATGGGGGGGCCAAGCAGTACTTC.